This T cell receptor (beta chain) was found in a study of cytomegalovirus exposure and HLA in healthy donors. Study-level points and caveats: Immune exposure information available was restricted to CMV serostatus. TRBV6-2, TRBV6-3 and some other V segments were excluded as indistinguishable. Among CMV-associated TCR beta chains, most appeared HLA-restricted in a later analysis.

To note about this clone: What it binds is not known.

The germline gives CDR1 PRHDT, CDR2 FYEKMQ (reference sequence). The V and J ends lost 5 bases and 1 base, in that order; junction bases with no gene match: 6. This CDR3 contains 15 residues. Both 60 Vbeta primers and 13 Jbeta primers went into the PCR. TCRdb keeps only in-frame clones here, not all; method: immunoSEQ multiplex PCR. The top ten hold 1.5% to 2% of the sample, which has approximately 180,000 clones, approximately 70% seen once. The donors were healthy bone marrow donors. The chain employs TRBV13 and TRBJ2-3; 7 bases align to TRBD1. This clonotype originated in a woman aged 25 to 39 in good health and CMV-seronegative. The sample was PBMCs. The DNA of the CDR3 is TGTGCCAGCAGCACGGGACAGCGAGGCACAGATACGCAGTATTTT. Translation gives CASSTGQRGTDTQYF.